This TCR beta chain was profiled in a study of blood T cell repertoires in COVID-19. Study at large: Samples of COVID-19 (acute and convalescent) were obtained from the United States, Italy and Spain. Sample material is recorded as cDNA or gDNA derived from T cells, B-cell-depleted T cells, or PBMCs.

The table came from immunoSEQ multiplex PCR; TCRdb's copy has only in-frame clones and leaves some out. The data hold 140,000 to 150,000 clones, with 86% observed a single time. Two negative PCRs, clearance, or symptom resolution characterized the recovered Cohort 3 donors. Trimming took off 3 bases at V and 0 bases at J, with 9 bases between the two ends. In germline, CDR1 is MDHEN, CDR2 SYDVKM. This CDR3 spans 15 amino acids. Sequencing was performed on PBMCs or T cells enriched from blood (not recorded which). This receptor was identified in a man aged 45-65 years who had recovered from COVID-19. The chain carries TRBV28 and TRBJ2-4; D is perhaps TRBD1 (6 bases). CDR3 region: CASSLGTLAKNIQYF. The CDR3 DNA is TGTGCCAGCAGTTTGGGGACACTAGCCAAAAACATTCAGTACTTC.